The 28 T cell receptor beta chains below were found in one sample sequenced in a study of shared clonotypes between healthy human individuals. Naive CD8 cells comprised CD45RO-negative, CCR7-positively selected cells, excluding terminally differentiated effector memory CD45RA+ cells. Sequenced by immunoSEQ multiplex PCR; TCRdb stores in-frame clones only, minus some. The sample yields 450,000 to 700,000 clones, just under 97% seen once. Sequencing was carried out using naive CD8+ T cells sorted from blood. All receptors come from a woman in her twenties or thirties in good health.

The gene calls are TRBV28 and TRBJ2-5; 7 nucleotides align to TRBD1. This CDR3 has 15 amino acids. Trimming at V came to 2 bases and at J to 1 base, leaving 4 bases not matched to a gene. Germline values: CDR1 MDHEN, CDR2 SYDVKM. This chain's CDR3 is CASSLVRDSQETQYF. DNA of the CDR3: TGTGCCAGCAGTTTAGTCCGGGACAGCCAAGAGACCCAGTACTTC.

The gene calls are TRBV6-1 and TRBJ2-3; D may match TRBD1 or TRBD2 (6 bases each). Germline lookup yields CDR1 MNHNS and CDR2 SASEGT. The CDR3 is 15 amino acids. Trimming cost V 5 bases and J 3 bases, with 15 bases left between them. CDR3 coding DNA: TGTGCCAGCAGTAACCCACTAGGGGGGACAGATACGCAGTATTTT. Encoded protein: CASSNPLGGTDTQYF.

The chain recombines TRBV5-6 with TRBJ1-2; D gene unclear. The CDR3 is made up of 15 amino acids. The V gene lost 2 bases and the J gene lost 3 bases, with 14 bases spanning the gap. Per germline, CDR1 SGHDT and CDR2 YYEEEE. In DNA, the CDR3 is TGTGCCAGCAGCTTAGGAGGTCCCGCGGACTATGGCTACACCTTC. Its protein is CASSLGGPADYGYTF.

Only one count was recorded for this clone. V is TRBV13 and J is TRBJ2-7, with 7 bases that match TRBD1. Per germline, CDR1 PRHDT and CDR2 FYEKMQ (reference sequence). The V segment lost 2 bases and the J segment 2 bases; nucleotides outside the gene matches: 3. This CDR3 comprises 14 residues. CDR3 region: CASSLWDSPYEQYF. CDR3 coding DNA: TGTGCCAGCAGCTTATGGGACAGTCCCTACGAGCAGTACTTC.

CDR3 loop: CASSPPTVLEQYF. CDR3 bases: TGTGCCAGCAGCCCTCCCACAGTACTTGAGCAGTACTTC. The rearrangement links TRBV7-9 to TRBJ2-7; no definite D call. Germline V gene lookup returns CDR1 SEHNR and CDR2 FQNEAQ (reference sequence). Trimming stripped 5 bases from V and 7 bases from J, with 15 bases between. The CDR3 contains 13 residues.

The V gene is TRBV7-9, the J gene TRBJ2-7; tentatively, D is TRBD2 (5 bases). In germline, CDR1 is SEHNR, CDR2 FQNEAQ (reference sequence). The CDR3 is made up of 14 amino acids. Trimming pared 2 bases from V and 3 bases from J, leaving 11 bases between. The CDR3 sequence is CASSLSGIYYEQYF. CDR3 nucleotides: TGTGCCAGCAGCTTATCCGGGATTTACTACGAGCAGTACTTC.

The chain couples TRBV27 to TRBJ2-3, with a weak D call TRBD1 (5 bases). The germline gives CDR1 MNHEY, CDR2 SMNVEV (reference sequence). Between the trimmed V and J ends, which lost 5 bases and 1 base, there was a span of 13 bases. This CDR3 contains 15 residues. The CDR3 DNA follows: TGTGCCAGCAGTCCCTTGGGGCTCGGCACAGATACGCAGTATTTT. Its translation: CASSPLGLGTDTQYF.

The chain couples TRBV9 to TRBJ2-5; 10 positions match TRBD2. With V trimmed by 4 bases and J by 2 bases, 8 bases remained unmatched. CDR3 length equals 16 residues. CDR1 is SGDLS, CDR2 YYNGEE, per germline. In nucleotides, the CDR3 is TGTGCCAGCAGCACACTAGCGGGAACACCTCAAGAGACCCAGTACTTC. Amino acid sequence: CASSTLAGTPQETQYF.

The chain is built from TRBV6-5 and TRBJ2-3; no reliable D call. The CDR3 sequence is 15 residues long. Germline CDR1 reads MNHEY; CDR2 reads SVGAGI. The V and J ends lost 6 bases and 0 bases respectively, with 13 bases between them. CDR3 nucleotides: TGTGCCAGCAGCCCAGACAAACCTAGCACAGATACGCAGTATTTT. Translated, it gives CASSPDKPSTDTQYF.

CDR3 in amino acids: CASSLRGTRGEQYF. CDR3 bases: TGTGCCAGCAGTTTACGGGGAACTCGGGGCGAGCAGTACTTC. This chain uses TRBV28 with TRBJ2-7; tentative D call: TRBD2 (5 bases). The CDR3 contains 14 residues. Germline V gene data show CDR1 as MDHEN and CDR2 as SYDVKM. V lost 2 bases, J lost 6 bases, and 14 bases lay in between.

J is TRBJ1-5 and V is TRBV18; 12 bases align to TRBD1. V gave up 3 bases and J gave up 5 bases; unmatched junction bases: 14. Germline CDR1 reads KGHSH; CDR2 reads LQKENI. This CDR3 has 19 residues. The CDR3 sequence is CASSPVSGTGGGVHQPQHF. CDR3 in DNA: TGTGCCAGCTCACCCGTCTCCGGGACAGGGGGCGGGGTACATCAGCCCCAGCATTTT.

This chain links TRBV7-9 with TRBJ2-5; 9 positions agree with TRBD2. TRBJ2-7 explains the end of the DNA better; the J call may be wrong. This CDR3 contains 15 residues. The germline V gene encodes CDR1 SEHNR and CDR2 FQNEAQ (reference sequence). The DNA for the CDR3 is TGTGCCAGCAGCTTAGCTCTAGCGGGACCCTACGAGCAGTACTTC. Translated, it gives CASSLALAGPYEQYF.

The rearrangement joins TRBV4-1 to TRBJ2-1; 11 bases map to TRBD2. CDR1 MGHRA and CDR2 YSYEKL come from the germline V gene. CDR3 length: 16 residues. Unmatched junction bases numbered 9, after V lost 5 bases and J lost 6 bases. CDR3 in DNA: TGCGCCAGCAGCATACGACTAGCGGGATTTGTCAATGAGCAGTTCTTC. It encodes CASSIRLAGFVNEQFF.

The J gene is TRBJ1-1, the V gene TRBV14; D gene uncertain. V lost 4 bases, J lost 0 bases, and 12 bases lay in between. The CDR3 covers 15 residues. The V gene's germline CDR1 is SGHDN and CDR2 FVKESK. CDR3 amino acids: CASSPFIVVNTEAFF. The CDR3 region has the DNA TGTGCCAGCAGCCCCTTTATCGTGGTGAACACTGAAGCTTTCTTT.

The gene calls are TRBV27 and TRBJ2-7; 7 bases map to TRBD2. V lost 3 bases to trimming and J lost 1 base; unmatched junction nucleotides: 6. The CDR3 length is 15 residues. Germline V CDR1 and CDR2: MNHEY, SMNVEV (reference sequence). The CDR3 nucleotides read TGTGCCAGCAGTTTCATCCCGGGACTATCCTACGAGCAGTACTTC. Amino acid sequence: CASSFIPGLSYEQYF.

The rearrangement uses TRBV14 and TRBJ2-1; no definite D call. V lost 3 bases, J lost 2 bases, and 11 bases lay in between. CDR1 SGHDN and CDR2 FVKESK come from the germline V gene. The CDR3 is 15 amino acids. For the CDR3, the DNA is TGTGCCAGCAGCCAGTCAACTTCAACCTACAATGAGCAGTTCTTC. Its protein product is CASSQSTSTYNEQFF.

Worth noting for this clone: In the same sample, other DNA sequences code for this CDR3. As DNA, the CDR3 is TGTGCCAGCAGTTTTGGCCCCGGCTACGAGCAGTACTTC. Protein product: CASSFGPGYEQYF. The chain recombines TRBV28 with TRBJ2-7; D call uncertain. Germline V gene lookup returns CDR1 MDHEN and CDR2 SYDVKM. V was trimmed by 3 bases and J by 3 bases, leaving 9 bases between them. CDR3 length: 13 residues.

This CDR3 is CASSGGPVNNEQFF. The DNA of the CDR3 is TGTGCCAGCAGCGGCGGGCCGGTGAACAATGAGCAGTTCTTC. The chain combines TRBV9 with TRBJ2-1, with a possible D match to TRBD2 (5 bases). The CDR3 runs to 14 residues. The V end lost 3 bases, the J end lost 5 bases, and 12 bases lay between the germline ends. The germline V gene encodes CDR1 SGDLS and CDR2 YYNGEE.

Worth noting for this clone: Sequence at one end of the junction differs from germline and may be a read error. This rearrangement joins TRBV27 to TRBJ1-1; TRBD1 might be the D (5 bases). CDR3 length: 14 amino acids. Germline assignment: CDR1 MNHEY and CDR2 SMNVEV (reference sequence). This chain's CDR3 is CASSLSGAGTGAFF. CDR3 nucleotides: TGTGCCAGCAGTTTATCCGGGGCTGGCACTGGAGCTTTCTTT.

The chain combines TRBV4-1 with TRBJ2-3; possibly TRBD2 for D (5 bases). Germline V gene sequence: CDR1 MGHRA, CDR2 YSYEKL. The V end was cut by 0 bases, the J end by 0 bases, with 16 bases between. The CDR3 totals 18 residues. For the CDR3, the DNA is TGCGCCAGCAGCCAAGACCGCGGGTTGGTGGGGAGCACAGATACGCAGTATTTT. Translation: CASSQDRGLVGSTDTQYF.

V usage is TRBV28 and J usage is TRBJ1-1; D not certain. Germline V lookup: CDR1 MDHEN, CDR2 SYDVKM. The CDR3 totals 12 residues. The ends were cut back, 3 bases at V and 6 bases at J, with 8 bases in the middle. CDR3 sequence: CASSFSEAEAFF. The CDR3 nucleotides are TGTGCCAGCAGTTTTTCTGAAGCTGAAGCTTTCTTT.

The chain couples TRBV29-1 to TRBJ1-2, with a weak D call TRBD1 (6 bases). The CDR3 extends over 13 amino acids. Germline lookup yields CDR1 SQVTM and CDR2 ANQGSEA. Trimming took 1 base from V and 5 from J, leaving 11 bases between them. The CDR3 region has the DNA TGCAGCGTTGAAGGGGAGGACAGTTATGGCTACACCTTC. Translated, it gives CSVEGEDSYGYTF.

CDR3 sequence reads: CSVEPQGQGEQYF. The CDR3 DNA reads as TGCAGCGTTGAGCCCCAGGGTCAAGGCGAGCAGTACTTC. This chain connects TRBV29-1 to TRBJ2-7; D might be TRBD1 (5 bases). Germline loops: CDR1 SQVTM, CDR2 ANQGSEA. The CDR3 runs 13 residues. The ends were cut back, 3 bases at V and 6 bases at J, with 15 bases in the middle.

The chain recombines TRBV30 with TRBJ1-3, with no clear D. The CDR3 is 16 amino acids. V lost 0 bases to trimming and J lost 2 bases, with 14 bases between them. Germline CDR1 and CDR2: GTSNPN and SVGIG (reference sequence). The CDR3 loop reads CAWSVSSEGTGNTIYF. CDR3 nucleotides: TGTGCCTGGAGTGTATCGAGCGAGGGAACTGGAAACACCATATATTTT. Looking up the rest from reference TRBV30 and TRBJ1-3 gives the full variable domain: SQTIHQWPATLVQPVGSPLSLECTVEGTSNPNLYWYRQAAGRGLQLLFYSVGIGQISSEVPQNLSASRPQDRQFILSSKKLLLSDSGFYLCAWSVSSEGTGNTIYFGEGSWLTVV.

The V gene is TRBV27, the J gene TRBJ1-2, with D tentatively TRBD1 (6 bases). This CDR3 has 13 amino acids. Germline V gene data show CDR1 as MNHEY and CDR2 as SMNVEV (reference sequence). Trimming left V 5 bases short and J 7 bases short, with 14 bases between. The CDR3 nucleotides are TGTGCCAGCAGTGTCCAGGGGCAGGGTGGCTACACCTTC. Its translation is CASSVQGQGGYTF.

The DNA of the CDR3 is TGTGCCAGCAGTGGGACAGTCGACAGCACAGATACGCAGTATTTT. Its protein is CASSGTVDSTDTQYF. J is TRBJ2-3 and V is TRBV9; 7 bases map to TRBD1. Germline V gives CDR1 SGDLS, CDR2 YYNGEE. This CDR3 region has 15 residues. The junction had 6 bases not matched to a gene; V was cut back by 5 bases and J by 0 bases. The entire variable domain, with the rest obtained from reference TRBV9 and TRBJ2-3, is as follows: DSGVTQTPKHLITATGQRVTLRCSPRSGDLSVYWYQQSLDQGLQFLIQYYNGEERAKGNILERFSAQQFPDLHSELNLSSLELGDSALYFCASSGTVDSTDTQYFGPGTRLTVL.

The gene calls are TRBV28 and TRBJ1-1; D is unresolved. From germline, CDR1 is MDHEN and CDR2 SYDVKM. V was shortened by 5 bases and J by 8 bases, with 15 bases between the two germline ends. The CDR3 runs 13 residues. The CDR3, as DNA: TGTGCCAGCAGTGTCTACCTCGCCCCGGAAGCTTTCTTT. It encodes CASSVYLAPEAFF.

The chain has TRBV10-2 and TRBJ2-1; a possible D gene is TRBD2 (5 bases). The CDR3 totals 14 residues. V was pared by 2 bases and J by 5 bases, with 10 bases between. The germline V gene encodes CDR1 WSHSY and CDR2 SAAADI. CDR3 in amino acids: CASSEVGADNEQFF. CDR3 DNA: TGCGCCAGCAGTGAGGTGGGAGCGGACAATGAGCAGTTCTTC.